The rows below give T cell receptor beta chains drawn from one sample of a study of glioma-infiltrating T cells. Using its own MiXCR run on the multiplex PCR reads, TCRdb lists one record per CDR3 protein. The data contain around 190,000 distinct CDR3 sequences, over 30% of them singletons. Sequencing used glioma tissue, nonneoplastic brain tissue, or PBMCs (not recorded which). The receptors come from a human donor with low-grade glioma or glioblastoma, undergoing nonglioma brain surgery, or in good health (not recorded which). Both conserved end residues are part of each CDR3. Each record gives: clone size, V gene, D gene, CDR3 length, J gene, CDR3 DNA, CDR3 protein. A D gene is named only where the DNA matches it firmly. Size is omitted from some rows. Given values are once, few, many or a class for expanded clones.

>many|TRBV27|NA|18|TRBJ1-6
TGTGCCAGCAGTTTATACCCCGGCGGGGTCTCCTATAATTCACCCCTCCACTTT
CASSLYPGGVSYNSPLHF
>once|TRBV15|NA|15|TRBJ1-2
TGTGCCACCAGCAGAGATCTAGAACAGGGCCATGGCGACACCTTC
CATSRDLEQGHGDTF
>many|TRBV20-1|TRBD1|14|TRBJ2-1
TGCAGTGCTAGGGCCCGAACAGGGGCCAATGAGCAGTTCTTC
CSARARTGANEQFF
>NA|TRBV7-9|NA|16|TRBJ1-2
TGTGCCAGCAGCAGTGGGCCGCCCGGGACAAGTTCTGGCTACACCTTC
CASSSGPPGTSSGYTF
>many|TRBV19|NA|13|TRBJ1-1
TGTGCCAGTGGGGACAATCGGGAGTCGGAAGCTTTCTTT
CASGDNRESEAFF
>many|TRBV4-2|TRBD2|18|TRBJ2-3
TGTGCCAGCAGCCAAGATCTCCCAGTAGCGGGAGGCTCCGATACGCAGTATTTT
CASSQDLPVAGGSDTQYF
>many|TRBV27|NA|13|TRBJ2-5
TGTGCCAGCAGCCCTTGGGGGCAAGAGACCCAGTACTTC
CASSPWGQETQYF
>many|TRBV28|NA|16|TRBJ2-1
TGTGCCAGCAGTTTACTAATAGCGGACGGGGGCCATGAGCAGTTCTTC
CASSLLIADGGHEQFF
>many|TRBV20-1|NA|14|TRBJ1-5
TGCAGTGCTAGAGGTCGAGGCGGAAATCAGCCCCAGCATTTT
CSARGRGGNQPQHF
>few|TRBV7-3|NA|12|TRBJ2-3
TGTGCCAGCAGCTTAATGGCGGATACGCAGTATTTT
CASSLMADTQYF
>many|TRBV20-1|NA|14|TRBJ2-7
TGCAGTGCTTACCGGGACTCTTACTCCTACGAGCAGTACTTC
CSAYRDSYSYEQYF
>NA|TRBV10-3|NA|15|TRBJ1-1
TGTGCCATCAAAAGGATGCTGGAGGTGAACACTGAAGCTTTCTTT
CAIKRMLEVNTEAFF
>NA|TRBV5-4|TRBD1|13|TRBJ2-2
TGTGCCAGCAGCTTCAGGGGGTCCGGGGAGCTGTTTTTT
CASSFRGSGELFF
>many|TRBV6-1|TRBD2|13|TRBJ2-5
TGTGCCAGCAGCCCCAGGGAGGGGGAGACCCAGTACTTC
CASSPREGETQYF
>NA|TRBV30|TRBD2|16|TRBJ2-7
TGTGCCTGGAAACTCAAAAGGAGCGGGACGATCTACGAGCAGTACTTC
CAWKLKRSGTIYEQYF
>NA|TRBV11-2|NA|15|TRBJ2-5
TGTGCCAGCAGTGGGGGAGGGACAACACAAGAGACCCAGTACTTC
CASSGGGTTQETQYF
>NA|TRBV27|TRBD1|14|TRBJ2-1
TGTGCCAGCAGAACGGGACAGGGGATGGGGACCAAGTTCTTC
CASRTGQGMGTKFF
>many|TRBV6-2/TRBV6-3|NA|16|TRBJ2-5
TGTGCCAGCAGTCGACCGGGACGGACCTTGGGGGAGACCCAGTACTTC
CASSRPGRTLGETQYF
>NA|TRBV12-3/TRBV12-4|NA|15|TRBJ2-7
TGTGCCAGCAGTCCCAACCCGTCGGTCGACTACGAGCAGTACTTC
CASSPNPSVDYEQYF
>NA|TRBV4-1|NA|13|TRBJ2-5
TGCGCCAGCAGCCAAGAAAGCGAAGGGACCCAGTACTTC
CASSQESEGTQYF
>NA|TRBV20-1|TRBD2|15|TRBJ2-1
TGCAGTGCCGACGGACTAGCGGGAGGGGTTGATGAGCAGTTCTTC
CSADGLAGGVDEQFF
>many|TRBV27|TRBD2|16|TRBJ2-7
TGTGCCAGCAGAGGGGTTAGCGGGGGTGTCTCCTACGAGCAGTACTTC
CASRGVSGGVSYEQYF
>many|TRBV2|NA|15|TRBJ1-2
TGTGCCAGCAGGGGACAAGTCGCTTTTAACTATGGCTACACCTTC
CASRGQVAFNYGYTF
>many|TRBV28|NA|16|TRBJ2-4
TGTGCCAGCAGCCCGATCCCTAATAGCGCCAAAAACATTCAGTACTTC
CASSPIPNSAKNIQYF
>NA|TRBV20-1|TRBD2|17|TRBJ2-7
TGCAGTGCTAGAGATTACCTGACTAGCGGGGGGACCTACGAGCAGTACTTC
CSARDYLTSGGTYEQYF
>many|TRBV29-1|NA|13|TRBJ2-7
TGCAGCGTTGTGTTGGAGGGATATCACGAGCAGTACTTC
CSVVLEGYHEQYF
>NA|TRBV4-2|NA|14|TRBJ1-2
TGTGCCAGCAGCCAAGCGGGATTAACCGCTGGCTACACCTTC
CASSQAGLTAGYTF
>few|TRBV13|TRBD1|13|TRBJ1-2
TGTGCCAGCTTGGGACAGGGGCGCTGGGGCTACACCTTC
CASLGQGRWGYTF
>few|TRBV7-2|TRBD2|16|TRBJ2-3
TGTGCCAGCAGCCAACTAGCGGGAGGCGGGCAGGGTACGCAGTATTTT
CASSQLAGGGQGTQYF
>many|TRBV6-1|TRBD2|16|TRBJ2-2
TGTGCCAGCAGAGTGCTAGCGGGAGGAAGGGGCGGGGAGCTGTTTTTT
CASRVLAGGRGGELFF